The source of this TCR beta chain is a study of a mutant IDH1 vaccine in newly diagnosed glioma. This clone ranks as large (0.1 to 1%). The antigen remains undetermined. Study results and caveats: It seemed that pseudoprogression was not linked to changes in the top peripheral T cell clonotypes.

TCRdb's table, derived via immunoSEQ multiplex PCR, lists solely in-frame clones and lacks some. This sample yields nearly 15,000 clones, of which more than 80% are seen a single time; 9% belongs to the top ten. Time point indicated: baseline, week 1 (first vaccination visit). The treatment was: pre-vaccination baseline after standard-of-care therapy. The CDR3 has 15 residues. Germline V gene lookup returns CDR1 MNHEY and CDR2 SVGAGI. J lost 9 bases, V lost 0 bases, and 4 bases had no gene match. The sequencing used PBMCs, collected from a glioma patient treated with radiotherapy, temozolomide or both. The receptor was isolated from a woman between 40 and 55 years old with glioma. Some clones in this sample may be carry-over from other donors' samples. V and J are TRBV6-5 and TRBJ2-6; 8 nucleotides line up with TRBD1. The CDR3 region is CASSYSGQVGNVLTF. The CDR3 nucleotides are TGTGCCAGCAGTTACTCGGGACAGGTGGGCAACGTCCTGACTTTC.